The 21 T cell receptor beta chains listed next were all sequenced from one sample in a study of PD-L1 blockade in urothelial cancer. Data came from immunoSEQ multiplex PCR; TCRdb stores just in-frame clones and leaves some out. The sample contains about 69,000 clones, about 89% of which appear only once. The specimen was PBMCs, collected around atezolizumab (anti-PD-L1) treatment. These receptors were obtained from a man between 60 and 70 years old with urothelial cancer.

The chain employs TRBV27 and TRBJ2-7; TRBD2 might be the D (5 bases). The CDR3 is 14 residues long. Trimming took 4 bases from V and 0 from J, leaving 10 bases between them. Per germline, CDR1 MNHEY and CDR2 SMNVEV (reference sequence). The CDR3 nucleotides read TGTGCCAGCAGTTACCGGGATCCCTCCTACGAGCAGTACTTC. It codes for CASSYRDPSYEQYF.

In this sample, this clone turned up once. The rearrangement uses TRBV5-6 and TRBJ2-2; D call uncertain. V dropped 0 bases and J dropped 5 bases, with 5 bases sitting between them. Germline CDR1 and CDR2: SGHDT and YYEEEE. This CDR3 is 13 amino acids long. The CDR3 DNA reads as TGTGCCAGCAGCTTGGCAGGAACCGGGGAGCTGTTTTTT. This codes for CASSLAGTGELFF.

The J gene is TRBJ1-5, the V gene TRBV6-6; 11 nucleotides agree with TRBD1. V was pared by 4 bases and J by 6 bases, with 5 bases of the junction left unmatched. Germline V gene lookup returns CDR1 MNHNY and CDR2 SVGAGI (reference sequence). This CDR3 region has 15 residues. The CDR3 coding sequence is TGTGCCAGCAGTTTTCGGACAGGGGGCTCTCAGCCCCAGCATTTT. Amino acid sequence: CASSFRTGGSQPQHF.

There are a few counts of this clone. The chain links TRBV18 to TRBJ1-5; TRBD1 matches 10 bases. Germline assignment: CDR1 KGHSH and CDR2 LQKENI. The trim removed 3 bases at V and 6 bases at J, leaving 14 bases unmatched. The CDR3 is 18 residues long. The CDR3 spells CASSPLGTGDAGGQPQHF. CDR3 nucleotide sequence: TGTGCCAGCTCACCCCTTGGGACAGGGGATGCCGGTGGTCAGCCCCAGCATTTT. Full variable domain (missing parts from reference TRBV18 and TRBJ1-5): NAGVMQNPRHLVRRRGQEARLRCSPMKGHSHVYWYRQLPEEGLKFMVYLQKENIIDESGMPKERFSAEFPKEGPSILRIQQVVRGDSAAYFCASSPLGTGDAGGQPQHFGDGTRLSIL.

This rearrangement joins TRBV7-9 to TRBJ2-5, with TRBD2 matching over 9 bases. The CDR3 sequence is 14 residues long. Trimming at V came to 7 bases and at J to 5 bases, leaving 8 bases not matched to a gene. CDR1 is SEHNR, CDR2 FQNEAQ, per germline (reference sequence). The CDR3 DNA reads TGTGCCAGCACCCCTAGCGGGGCACGCGAGACCCAGTACTTC. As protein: CASTPSGARETQYF. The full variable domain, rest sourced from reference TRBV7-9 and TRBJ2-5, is DTGVSQNPRHKITKRGQNVTFRCDPISEHNRLYWYRQTLGQGPEFLTYFQNEAQLEKSRLLSDRFSAERPKGSFSTLEIQRTEQGDSAMYLCASTPSGARETQYFGPGTRLLVL.

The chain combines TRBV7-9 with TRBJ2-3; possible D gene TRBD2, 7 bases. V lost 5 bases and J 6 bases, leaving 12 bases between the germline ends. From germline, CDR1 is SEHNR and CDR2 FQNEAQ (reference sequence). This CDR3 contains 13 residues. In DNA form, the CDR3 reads TGTGCCAGCAGCGTGGGGGGGGCGGATACGCAGTATTTT. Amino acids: CASSVGGADTQYF.

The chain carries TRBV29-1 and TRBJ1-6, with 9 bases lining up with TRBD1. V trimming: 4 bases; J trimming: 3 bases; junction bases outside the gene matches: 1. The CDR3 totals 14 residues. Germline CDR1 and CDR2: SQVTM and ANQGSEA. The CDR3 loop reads CSVGTGVYNSPLHF. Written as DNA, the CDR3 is TGCAGCGTTGGGACAGGGGTCTATAATTCACCCCTCCACTTT.

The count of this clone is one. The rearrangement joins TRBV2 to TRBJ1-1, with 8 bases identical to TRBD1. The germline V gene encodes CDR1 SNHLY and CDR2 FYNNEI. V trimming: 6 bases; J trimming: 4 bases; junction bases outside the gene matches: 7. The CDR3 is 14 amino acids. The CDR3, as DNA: TGTGCCAGCAGACCCAAAACAGGGGGCACTGAAGCTTTCTTT. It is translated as CASRPKTGGTEAFF.

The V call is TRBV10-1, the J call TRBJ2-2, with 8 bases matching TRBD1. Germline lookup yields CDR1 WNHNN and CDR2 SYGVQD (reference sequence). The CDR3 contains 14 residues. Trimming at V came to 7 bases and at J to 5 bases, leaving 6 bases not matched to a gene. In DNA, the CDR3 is TGCGCCAGCACCACTAGACAGGGGACCGGGGAGCTGTTTTTT. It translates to CASTTRQGTGELFF.

The CDR3: CATTGTRETQYF. The CDR3 region has the DNA TGTGCCACCACAGGGACCCGGGAGACCCAGTACTTC. The V call is TRBV28, the J call TRBJ2-5; D is possibly TRBD1 (6 bases). CDR3 length: 12 amino acids. Germline V lookup: CDR1 MDHEN, CDR2 SYDVKM. Trimming took off 10 bases at V and 5 bases at J, with 14 bases between the two ends.

CDR3 loop: CASEPQRVNKPQHF. In DNA, the CDR3 is TGTGCCAGCGAACCGCAGAGGGTAAATAAGCCCCAGCATTTT. The chain is built from TRBV28 and TRBJ1-5; D gene uncertain. Trimming took off 8 bases at V and 8 bases at J, with 19 bases between the two ends. The germline V gene encodes CDR1 MDHEN and CDR2 SYDVKM. The CDR3 runs to 14 residues.

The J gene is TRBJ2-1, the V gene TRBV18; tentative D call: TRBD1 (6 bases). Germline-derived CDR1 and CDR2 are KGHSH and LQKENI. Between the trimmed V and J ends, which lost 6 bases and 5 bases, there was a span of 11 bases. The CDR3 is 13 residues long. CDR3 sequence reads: CASSLDSDNEQFF. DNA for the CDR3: TGTGCCAGCTCGCTGGACAGTGACAATGAGCAGTTCTTC.

The CDR3 is CASSFRPSGPYEQYF. CDR3 DNA sequence: TGTGCCAGCAGTTTCCGTCCTAGCGGACCCTACGAGCAGTACTTC. This chain links TRBV27 with TRBJ2-7, with 7 bases that match TRBD2. The V segment lost 3 bases and the J segment 2 bases; nucleotides outside the gene matches: 7. The CDR3 is made up of 15 amino acids. The germline V gene has CDR1 MNHEY and CDR2 SMNVEV (reference sequence).

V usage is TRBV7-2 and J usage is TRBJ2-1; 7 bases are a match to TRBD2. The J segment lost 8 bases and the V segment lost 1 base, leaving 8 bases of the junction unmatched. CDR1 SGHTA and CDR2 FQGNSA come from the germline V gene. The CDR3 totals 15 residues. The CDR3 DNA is TGTGCCAGCAGCTTAGACTTTGGGGGGAGGGATGAGCAGTTCTTC. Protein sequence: CASSLDFGGRDEQFF.

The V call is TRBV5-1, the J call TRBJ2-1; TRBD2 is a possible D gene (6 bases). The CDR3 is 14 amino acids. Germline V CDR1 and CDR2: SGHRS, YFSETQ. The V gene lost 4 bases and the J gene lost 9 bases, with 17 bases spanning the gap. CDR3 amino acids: CASSGGYQSSEQFF. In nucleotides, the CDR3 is TGCGCCAGCAGCGGGGGGTATCAATCAAGTGAGCAGTTCTTC.

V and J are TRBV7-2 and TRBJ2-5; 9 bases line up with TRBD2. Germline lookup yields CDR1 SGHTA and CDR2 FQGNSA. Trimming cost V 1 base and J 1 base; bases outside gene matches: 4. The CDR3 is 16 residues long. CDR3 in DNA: TGTGCCAGCAGCTTAGTGGCGGGAGGGCCCCAAGAGACCCAGTACTTC. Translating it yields CASSLVAGGPQETQYF.

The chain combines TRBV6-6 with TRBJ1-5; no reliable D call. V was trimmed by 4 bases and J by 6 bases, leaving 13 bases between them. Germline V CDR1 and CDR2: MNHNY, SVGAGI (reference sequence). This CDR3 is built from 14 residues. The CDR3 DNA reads TGTGCCAGCAGTTCCGACACTCAGTTTCAGCCCCAGCATTTT. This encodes CASSSDTQFQPQHF.

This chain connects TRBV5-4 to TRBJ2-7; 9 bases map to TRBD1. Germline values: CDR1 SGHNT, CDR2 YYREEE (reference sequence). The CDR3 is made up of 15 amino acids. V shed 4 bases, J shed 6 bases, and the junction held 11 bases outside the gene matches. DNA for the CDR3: TGTGCCAGCAGCCGCTCGGGACAGGGTCTAGGCGAGCAGTACTTC. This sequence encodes CASSRSGQGLGEQYF.

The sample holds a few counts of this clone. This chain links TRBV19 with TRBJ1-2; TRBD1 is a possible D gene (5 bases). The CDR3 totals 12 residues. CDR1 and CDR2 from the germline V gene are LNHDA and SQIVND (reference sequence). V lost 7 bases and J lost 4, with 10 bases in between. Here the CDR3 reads CASTGEVYGYTF. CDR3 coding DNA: TGTGCCAGTACGGGGGAAGTCTATGGCTACACCTTC. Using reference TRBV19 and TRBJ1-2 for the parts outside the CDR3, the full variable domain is DGGITQSPKYLFRKEGQNVTLSCEQNLNHDAMYWYRQDPGQGLRLIYYSQIVNDFQKGDIAEGYSVSREKKESFPLTVTSAQKNPTAFYLCASTGEVYGYTFGSGTRLTVV.

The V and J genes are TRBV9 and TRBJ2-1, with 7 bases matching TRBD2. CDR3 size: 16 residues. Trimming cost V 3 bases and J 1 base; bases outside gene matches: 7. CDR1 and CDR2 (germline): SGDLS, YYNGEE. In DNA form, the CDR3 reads TGTGCCAGCAGCGGTTCAACTAGCGCTTCCTACAATGAGCAGTTCTTC. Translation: CASSGSTSASYNEQFF.

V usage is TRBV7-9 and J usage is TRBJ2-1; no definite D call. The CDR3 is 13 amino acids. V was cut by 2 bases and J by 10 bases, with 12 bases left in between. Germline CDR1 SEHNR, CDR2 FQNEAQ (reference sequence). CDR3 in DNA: TGTGCCAGCAGCTTATATCGCGCGGAGGAGCAGTTCTTC. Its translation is CASSLYRAEEQFF. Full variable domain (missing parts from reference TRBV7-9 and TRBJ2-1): DTGVSQNPRHKITKRGQNVTFRCDPISEHNRLYWYRQTLGQGPEFLTYFQNEAQLEKSRLLSDRFSAERPKGSFSTLEIQRTEQGDSAMYLCASSLYRAEEQFFGPGTRLTVL.